These 17 T cell receptor beta chains came from one sample sequenced in a study of radiotherapy plus CTLA-4 blockade in lung cancer. Libraries were prepared by immunoSEQ multiplex PCR; TCRdb keeps only in-frame clonotypes and omits some of them. The profile shows about 49,000 clones, roughly four fifths of them singletons. The source material was peripheral blood, sampled from a patient treated with radiotherapy plus ipilimumab. The receptors here all came from a human donor with non-small cell lung cancer who had stable disease on radiotherapy plus ipilimumab.

The chain recombines TRBV2 with TRBJ2-2; 7 nucleotides match TRBD1. The CDR3 contains 14 residues. Germline V gene sequence: CDR1 SNHLY, CDR2 FYNNEI. J was trimmed by 4 bases and V by 5 bases; bases with no gene match: 4. CDR3 region: CASSQGVVTGELFF. The CDR3 DNA is TGTGCCAGCAGTCAGGGGGTGGTCACCGGGGAGCTGTTTTTT.

The chain uses TRBV19 and TRBJ1-1; 7 bases agree with TRBD1. J was trimmed by 0 bases and V by 6 bases; bases with no gene match: 1. Per the germline V gene, CDR1 is LNHDA and CDR2 is SQIVND (reference sequence). The CDR3 runs 13 residues. The DNA of the CDR3 is TGTGCCAGTAGACAGGGGCTGAACACTGAAGCTTTCTTT. Protein product: CASRQGLNTEAFF.

V is TRBV11-2 and J is TRBJ1-6; D possibly corresponds to TRBD1 (5 bases). CDR1 and CDR2 (germline): SGHAT, FQNNGV. With 4 bases removed from V and 6 bases from J, the gap between germline ends came to 10 bases. CDR3 length: 14 amino acids. The CDR3 is CASSSWDGNSPLHF. In nucleotides, the CDR3 is TGTGCCAGCAGCTCATGGGACGGTAATTCACCCCTCCACTTT.

This clone was seen a handful of times. The gene calls are TRBV21-1 and TRBJ2-7; the table gives TRBD2 as D, unverified against the DNA. TRBV21-1 is a known pseudogene. The CDR3 has 14 residues. CDR3 residues: CASGRIYPSSGQYV. In DNA, the CDR3 is TGTGCCAGCGGGAGGATTTACCCCTCTTCTGGGCAGTACGTC.

This chain joins TRBV6-5 and TRBJ2-3, with 7 bases lining up with TRBD2. Germline trimming cut 7 bases from V and 3 bases from J; bases unmatched to any gene: 7. Germline CDR1 and CDR2: MNHEY and SVGAGI. The CDR3 is 14 residues long. The CDR3 DNA sequence: TGTGCCAGCAAGCGGGGCCCCCTAACAGATACGCAGTATTTT. Amino acid sequence: CASKRGPLTDTQYF.

This clone was observed a handful of times. The chain uses TRBV6-5 and TRBJ2-5, with 8 bases aligning to TRBD1. J lost 1 base, V lost 6 bases, and 4 bases had no gene match. The CDR3 runs to 14 residues. Germline V gene sequence: CDR1 MNHEY, CDR2 SVGAGI. CDR3 sequence (DNA): TGTGCCAGCAGAAATACAGGGGGCCAAGAGACCCAGTACTTC. Translated: CASRNTGGQETQYF.

This clone was observed a single time. The chain carries TRBV28 and TRBJ2-1; D possibly corresponds to TRBD1 (6 bases). Germline V gene lookup returns CDR1 MDHEN and CDR2 SYDVKM. The CDR3 has 14 amino acids. Trimming shortened V by 7 bases and J by 10 bases, and 20 bases separated the two germline ends. The chain's CDR3 is CASISYPGTPEQFF. CDR3 coding DNA: TGTGCCAGCATCTCATACCCTGGGACACCCGAGCAGTTCTTC.

The chain couples TRBV12-5 to TRBJ2-6; maybe TRBD1 (6 bases). V was trimmed by 6 bases and J by 7 bases, leaving 28 bases between them. The V gene's germline CDR1 is LGHNT and CDR2 FRNRAP. This CDR3 has 19 amino acids. In DNA, the CDR3 is TGTGCTAGTGGCAATATAGGGGGTGGGCAGATATGGTTCGCCAACGTCCTGACTTTC. It specifies CASGNIGGGQIWFANVLTF. Drawing the rest from reference TRBV12-5 and TRBJ2-6, the complete variable domain is DARVTQTPRHKVTEMGQEVTMRCQPILGHNTVFWYRQTMMQGLELLAYFRNRAPLDDSGMPKDRFSAEMPDATLATLKIQPSEPRDSAVYFCASGNIGGGQIWFANVLTFGAGSRLTVL.

J is TRBJ2-7 and V is TRBV4-1; D is undetermined. The CDR3 is made up of 17 amino acids. The germline V and J ends were trimmed by 0 bases and 6 bases, with 21 bases remaining between them. CDR1 and CDR2 (germline): MGHRA, YSYEKL. The CDR3 DNA follows: TGCGCCAGCAGCCAAGATCTAGAAACGGCCCTGGGTTTCGAGCAGTACTTC. It encodes CASSQDLETALGFEQYF.

The CDR3 sequence: CASSYPGQTDDGYTF. The CDR3 DNA reads as TGTGCCAGCAGTTACCCCGGACAGACTGATGATGGCTACACCTTC. The chain joins TRBV6-7 to TRBJ1-2; D is perhaps TRBD1 (6 bases). TRBV6-7 qualifies as an ORF whose function is uncertain. This CDR3 comprises 15 residues. The V and J ends lost 2 bases and 6 bases respectively, with 16 bases between them.

The gene calls are TRBV9 and TRBJ2-7; D gene uncertain. Trimming left V 1 base short and J 0 bases short, with 8 bases between. The CDR3 extends over 14 amino acids. Germline V gene lookup returns CDR1 SGDLS and CDR2 YYNGEE. The CDR3 DNA reads TGTGCCAGCAGCGTACCTATCCGCTCCTACGAGCAGTACGTC. Amino acid sequence: CASSVPIRSYEQYV.

J is TRBJ2-5 and V is TRBV2; no firm D call. The CDR3 is 13 residues long. Germline V CDR1 and CDR2: SNHLY, FYNNEI. The ends were cut back, 6 bases at V and 2 bases at J, with 10 bases in the middle. DNA for the CDR3: TGTGCCAGCAGACCCAGGTCACAAGAGACCCAGTACTTC. It codes for CASRPRSQETQYF.

This clone was counted between two and nine times. The chain is built from TRBV5-4 and TRBJ1-3; TRBD1 is a possible D gene (5 bases). Germline CDR1 reads SGHNT; CDR2 reads YYREEE (reference sequence). Trimming removed 0 bases at V and 0 bases at J, with 7 bases between. This CDR3 contains 15 residues. The CDR3: CASSLAGGSGNTIYF. The CDR3 DNA follows: TGTGCCAGCAGCTTGGCCGGGGGCTCTGGAAACACCATATATTTT.

The chain carries TRBV7-6 and TRBJ1-1; D unclear. Germline assignment: CDR1 SGHVS and CDR2 FNYEAQ. The V end was cut by 0 bases, the J end by 4 bases, with 6 bases between. The CDR3 has 13 amino acids. The CDR3 here is CASSLASSTEAFF. In DNA, the CDR3 is TGTGCCAGCAGCTTAGCGAGCAGCACTGAAGCTTTCTTT.

The chain has TRBV6-5 and TRBJ2-3; D may match TRBD1 or TRBD2 (7 bases each). From germline, CDR1 is MNHEY and CDR2 SVGAGI. Trimming left V 2 bases short and J 1 base short, with 10 bases between. The CDR3 totals 15 residues. The CDR3 DNA reads TGTGCCAGCAGTTACAGCGGGACAGGCACAGATACGCAGTATTTT. This translates into CASSYSGTGTDTQYF.

The genes are TRBV5-5 and TRBJ2-3, with 10 bases lining up with TRBD1. This CDR3 comprises 16 residues. Germline CDR1 SGHKS, CDR2 YYEKEE (reference sequence). Trimming at V came to 4 bases and at J to 4 bases, leaving 9 bases not matched to a gene. CDR3 bases: TGTGCCAGCAGCCAAGGGGACAGGGGATTTGCAGATACGCAGTATTTT. Translating it yields CASSQGDRGFADTQYF.

This chain uses TRBV28 with TRBJ2-5; 7 bases agree with TRBD2. V lost 4 bases, J lost 3 bases, and 11 bases stayed unmatched. Germline V lookup: CDR1 MDHEN, CDR2 SYDVKM. The CDR3 is 16 residues long. The CDR3 spells CASSSPTSRGEETQYF. CDR3 sequence (DNA): TGTGCCAGCAGTTCCCCGACTAGCCGGGGGGAAGAGACCCAGTACTTC.